This T cell receptor (beta chain) was recovered during a study of shared clonotypes between healthy human individuals. CD45RO negativity and positive selection for CCR7 defined naive CD8 cells, a population that excluded terminally differentiated effector memory CD45RA+ cells. Participating donors were healthy, HIV-negative adults free of recent acute infections or vaccinations. Some 30,000 T cell genomes (about 0.2 ug DNA) went into each sorted-subset replicate. Sequenced by immunoSEQ multiplex PCR; TCRdb stores in-frame clones only, minus some. The sample includes a few hundred thousand clones, nearly 97% of them seen just once. About this clone: Its specificity is unknown.

The V end was cut by 1 base, the J end by 4 bases, with 12 bases between. Germline assignment: CDR1 SGHDN and CDR2 FVKESK. The CDR3 consists of 15 residues. Study results and caveats: Sequencing depth was expected to influence donor clonotype sharing.

The rearrangement links TRBV14 to TRBJ2-3; either TRBD1 or TRBD2 may supply D (6 bases each). What was sequenced was naive CD8+ T cells sorted from blood. The clonotype was recovered from a woman aged 25 to 39 in good health. The CDR3 sequence is CASSQVRGAADTQYF. CDR3 nucleotide sequence: TGTGCCAGCAGCCAAGTTAGGGGGGCAGCAGATACGCAGTATTTT.